The 29 T cell receptor beta chains below come from one sample, sequenced in a study of cytomegalovirus exposure and HLA in healthy donors. PCR amplification relied on 60 Vbeta primers (plus 13 Jbeta primers). Libraries were prepared by immunoSEQ multiplex PCR; TCRdb keeps only in-frame clonotypes and omits some of them. There are 110,000 to 150,000 clones in the sample; around 78% occur only once, and less than 3% lies in the top ten. Input material: PBMCs. The source of these receptors is a young woman in good health and CMV-seropositive.

The chain joins TRBV5-1 to TRBJ1-1; 8 bases are a match to TRBD1. This CDR3 has 18 residues. V trimming: 1 base; J trimming: 1 base; junction bases outside the gene matches: 12. Germline assignment: CDR1 SGHRS and CDR2 YFSETQ. DNA for the CDR3: TGCGCCAGCAGCTTGTTTTCGCTCAGGGGGCGAGGGAACACTGAAGCTTTCTTT. Its translation is CASSLFSLRGRGNTEAFF.

The V and J genes are TRBV27 and TRBJ2-1, with 8 positions matching TRBD1. Trimming cost V 0 bases and J 6 bases; bases outside gene matches: 4. The germline V gene has CDR1 MNHEY and CDR2 SMNVEV (reference sequence). The CDR3 has 15 amino acids. The DNA for the CDR3 is TGTGCCAGCAGTTTATCGAGGACAGGGCTCAATGAGCAGTTCTTC. Translating it yields CASSLSRTGLNEQFF.

CDR3 protein: CASSLAGSLGSPLHF. The CDR3 DNA reads TGCGCCAGCAGCTTGGCCGGGAGTCTAGGGTCACCCCTCCACTTT. The chain is built from TRBV5-1 and TRBJ1-6; D remains ambiguous. This CDR3 comprises 15 residues. The ends were cut back, 0 bases at V and 10 bases at J, with 14 bases in the middle. Looked up from germline, CDR1 is SGHRS and CDR2 is YFSETQ.

The rearrangement uses TRBV2 and TRBJ2-5, with 11 nucleotides matching TRBD1. J lost 2 bases, V lost 4 bases, and 6 bases had no gene match. CDR1 is SNHLY, CDR2 FYNNEI, per germline. The length of the CDR3 is 16 residues. The CDR3, as DNA: TGTGCCAGCAGTGGAGGGGACAGGGGGGTTCAAGAGACCCAGTACTTC. It codes for CASSGGDRGVQETQYF.

The CDR3, as DNA: TGCGCCAGCAGCTACGGGGGGGGTCCGGGCTACACCTTC. Protein: CASSYGGGPGYTF. The V call is TRBV5-1, the J call TRBJ1-2, with D maybe TRBD1 (5 bases). The V gene lost 3 bases and the J gene lost 8 bases, with 14 bases spanning the gap. The CDR3 length is 13 residues. The germline CDR1 and CDR2 sequences are SGHRS and YFSETQ.

This chain uses TRBV6-5 with TRBJ2-7; TRBD2 matches 11 bases. V shed 0 bases and J 2 bases; nucleotides not matched to a gene: 3. CDR3 size: 16 residues. CDR1 is MNHEY and CDR2 is SVGAGI in the germline V gene. The CDR3 sequence is CASSYSRLAGTYEQYF. CDR3 coding DNA: TGTGCCAGCAGTTACTCGCGACTAGCGGGAACCTACGAGCAGTACTTC.

The chain is built from TRBV23-1 and TRBJ1-4, with 8 bases aligning to TRBD1. TRBV23-1 is an ORF, and what it does is uncertain. The CDR3 is 16 residues long. Trimming cost V 6 bases and J 5 bases; bases outside gene matches: 11. The DNA for the CDR3 is TGCGCCAGCAGCACCGACAGGGGAGAGCTCAATGAAAAACTGTTTTTT. It translates to CASSTDRGELNEKLFF.

This clone was found once. V usage is TRBV5-1 and J usage is TRBJ2-5; 7 positions match TRBD1. The junction had 5 bases not matched to a gene; V was cut back by 4 bases and J by 5 bases. Looked up from germline, CDR1 is SGHRS and CDR2 is YFSETQ. This CDR3 comprises 13 residues. CDR3 amino acids: CASSRGQRETQYF. As DNA, the CDR3 is TGCGCCAGCAGCCGGGGACAGAGGGAGACCCAGTACTTC.

The table lists this clone with a few counts. The chain joins TRBV11-2 to TRBJ1-1; possibly TRBD1 for D (5 bases). V lost 0 bases, J lost 11 bases, and 22 bases lay in between. This CDR3 comprises 16 residues. Per germline, CDR1 SGHAT and CDR2 FQNNGV. CDR3 sequence: CASSLDPSRVGGTAFF. The DNA for the CDR3 is TGTGCCAGCAGCTTAGACCCCAGCAGGGTAGGAGGGACGGCTTTCTTT.

With respect to this clone: One junction end disagrees with the germline gene, perhaps due to a read error. The J gene is TRBJ1-2, the V gene TRBV7-9; D gene ambiguous. The CDR3 spans 17 residues. The germline V gene encodes CDR1 SEHNR and CDR2 FQNEAQ (reference sequence). The CDR3 coding sequence is TGTTCCAGCAGCCCTTATGGAGGGTCGGGATCTTCCTATGGCTACACCTTC. Encoded protein: CSSSPYGGSGSSYGYTF.

The CDR3 DNA is TGTGCCAGCAGCTCAGACAGGGCCGGGGACACCATATATTTT. Protein: CASSSDRAGDTIYF. The J gene is TRBJ1-3, the V gene TRBV5-6; 7 bases are shared with TRBD1. V was clipped by 3 bases and J by 8 bases; unmatched bases: 8. The germline gives CDR1 SGHDT, CDR2 YYEEEE. This CDR3 comprises 14 residues.

The chain employs TRBV13 and TRBJ2-7; 7 nucleotides align to TRBD2. Germline loops: CDR1 PRHDT, CDR2 FYEKMQ (reference sequence). Trimming cost V 1 base and J 2 bases; bases outside gene matches: 2. The CDR3 runs to 14 residues. The chain's CDR3 is CASSLEAGTYEQYF. DNA of the CDR3: TGTGCCAGCAGCTTAGAAGCGGGAACCTACGAGCAGTACTTC.

DNA for the CDR3: TGTGCCACCGAGCCGGGACTAGCGGGGCGGGAGACCCAGTACTTC. It codes for CATEPGLAGRETQYF. This sequence joins TRBV15 and TRBJ2-5, with TRBD2 matching 13 bases. The CDR3 extends over 15 amino acids. V gave up 8 bases and J gave up 5 bases; unmatched junction bases: 8. The germline V gene encodes CDR1 LNHNV and CDR2 YYDKDF (reference sequence).

Only one count was recorded for this clone. V gene TRBV7-9 combines with J gene TRBJ2-3, with D possibly TRBD2 on 6 matching bases. This CDR3 has 16 amino acids. The germline V and J ends were trimmed by 2 bases and 1 base, with 13 bases remaining between them. Germline V gene lookup returns CDR1 SEHNR and CDR2 FQNEAQ (reference sequence). The CDR3 loop reads CASSLRRGARTDTQYF. The DNA for the CDR3 is TGTGCCAGCAGCTTAAGGAGGGGAGCACGCACAGATACGCAGTATTTT.

In nucleotides, the CDR3 is TGTGCCAGCAGCTTATCAGTAGTACAGGGGATACCCACCGGGGAGCTGTTTTTT. It translates to CASSLSVVQGIPTGELFF. V usage is TRBV7-9 and J usage is TRBJ2-2; 7 bases align to TRBD1. The V segment lost 2 bases and the J segment 4 bases; nucleotides outside the gene matches: 13. The germline V gene encodes CDR1 SEHNR and CDR2 FQNEAQ (reference sequence). The CDR3 is made up of 18 amino acids.

This clone was seen only a few times. V usage is TRBV7-2 and J usage is TRBJ2-1, with 9 positions matching TRBD2. The ends lost 1 base at V and 7 bases at J; junction bases unmatched: 5. The CDR3 is 15 residues long. Germline V lookup: CDR1 SGHTA, CDR2 FQGNSA. The CDR3 DNA sequence: TGTGCCAGCAGCTTAGAGGCGGGGGGGCAGAATGAGCAGTTCTTC. Its translation: CASSLEAGGQNEQFF. The variable domain in full, completed from reference TRBV7-2 and TRBJ2-1, reads GAGVSQSPSNKVTEKGKDVELRCDPISGHTALYWYRQSLGQGLEFLIYFQGNSAPDKSGLPSDRFSAERTGGSVSTLTIQRTQQEDSAVYLCASSLEAGGQNEQFFGPGTRLTVL.

The V and J genes are TRBV29-1 and TRBJ1-3, with 7 bases fitting TRBD1. CDR3 length equals 13 residues. V lost 7 bases to trimming and J lost 0 bases; unmatched junction nucleotides: 3. The V gene's germline CDR1 is SQVTM and CDR2 ANQGSEA. CDR3 residues: CSAGQSSGNTIYF. CDR3 DNA: TGCAGCGCGGGACAGAGCTCTGGAAACACCATATATTTT.

The rearrangement links TRBV28 to TRBJ1-2; 10 bases are a match to TRBD1. The CDR3 length is 17 residues. Germline CDR1 and CDR2: MDHEN and SYDVKM. With V trimmed by 7 bases and J by 5 bases, 16 bases remained unmatched. The CDR3 reads CASTVFLPTGGRYGYTF. CDR3 coding DNA: TGTGCCAGCACCGTTTTCCTCCCGACAGGGGGCCGTTATGGCTACACCTTC.

The V and J genes are TRBV7-8 and TRBJ2-7; D is perhaps TRBD1 (5 bases). In germline, CDR1 is SGHVS, CDR2 FQNEAQ. The CDR3 length is 15 residues. V was shortened by 6 bases and J by 0 bases, with 15 bases between the two germline ends. The CDR3 is CASRRGGRNSYEQYF. CDR3 sequence (DNA): TGTGCCAGCAGAAGGGGTGGACGGAACTCCTACGAGCAGTACTTC.

The chain joins TRBV14 to TRBJ2-7, with 7 nucleotides matching TRBD2. There are 17 residues in the CDR3. V was pared by 4 bases and J by 4 bases, with 16 bases of the junction left unmatched. CDR1 and CDR2 from the germline V gene are SGHDN and FVKESK. The CDR3: CASSPQNPRGTLYEQYF. DNA of the CDR3: TGTGCCAGCAGCCCCCAAAACCCGCGGGGGACCCTTTACGAGCAGTACTTC.

Comments on this clone: One junction end does not reproduce the germline sequence, and a read error may be involved. The chain joins TRBV7-9 to TRBJ1-5; TRBD1 agrees at 7 bases. The CDR3 has 16 residues. Germline CDR1 reads SEHNR; CDR2 reads FQNEAQ (reference sequence). In nucleotides, the CDR3 is TGTTCCAGCAGCTTATCGCGACAGGGACTCAATCAGCCCCAGCATTTT. Translation gives CSSSLSRQGLNQPQHF.

The sample holds one count of this clone. This chain connects TRBV10-3 to TRBJ1-5; TRBD1 matches 8 bases. The germline gives CDR1 ENHRY, CDR2 SYGVKD. The length of the CDR3 is 16 residues. The V and J ends lost 11 bases and 0 bases, in that order; junction bases with no gene match: 12. CDR3 residues: CASRQGTTSSNQPQHF. Written as DNA, the CDR3 is TGTGCCTCTCGACAGGGGACCACATCTAGCAATCAGCCCCAGCATTTT.

This clone occurred once. The V gene is TRBV11-2, the J gene TRBJ1-2, with TRBD1 matching 10 bases. Germline CDR1 SGHAT, CDR2 FQNNGV. With V trimmed by 1 base and J by 8 bases, 16 bases remained unmatched. This CDR3 is 18 amino acids long. CDR3 DNA: TGTGCCAGCAGCTTAGGTGGGAGATGGGGACAGGGGTTTGGCGGCTACACCTTC. Translation: CASSLGGRWGQGFGGYTF. Based on the CDR3 plus reference TRBV11-2 and TRBJ1-2, the full variable domain is EAGVAQSPRYKIIEKRQSVAFWCNPISGHATLYWYQQILGQGPKLLIQFQNNGVVDDSQLPKDRFSAERLKGVDSTLKIQPAKLEDSAVYLCASSLGGRWGQGFGGYTFGSGTRLTVV.

This sequence joins TRBV5-1 and TRBJ2-3; 12 bases match TRBD2. In germline, CDR1 is SGHRS, CDR2 YFSETQ. After removal of 4 bases from V and 2 bases from J, the junction contained 5 bases not matched to a gene. The CDR3 contains 16 residues. In DNA form, the CDR3 reads TGCGCCAGCAGCCCGCGGACTAGCGGGGCCACAGATACGCAGTATTTT. Translation: CASSPRTSGATDTQYF.

The V gene is TRBV6-1, the J gene TRBJ1-2, with D possibly matching TRBD1 (5 bases). Looked up from germline, CDR1 is MNHNS and CDR2 is SASEGT. The germline V and J ends were trimmed by 5 bases and 5 bases, with 21 bases remaining between them. CDR3 length: 16 amino acids. The CDR3, as DNA: TGTGCCAGCAGTAAAGACAGTCCCTACTTTTTTTATGGCTACACCTTC. Encoded protein: CASSKDSPYFFYGYTF.

The chain joins TRBV5-1 to TRBJ2-1; 7 positions match TRBD2. This CDR3 region has 15 residues. Germline V gene lookup returns CDR1 SGHRS and CDR2 YFSETQ. Trimming at V came to 5 bases and at J to 0 bases, leaving 5 bases not matched to a gene. CDR3 nucleotide sequence: TGCGCCAGCAGAGGCGGGAGCTTCTCCTACAATGAGCAGTTCTTC. This gives the protein CASRGGSFSYNEQFF.

The genes are TRBV9 and TRBJ2-3; possible D gene TRBD1, 5 bases. CDR1 and CDR2 from the germline V gene are SGDLS and YYNGEE. The V end was cut by 4 bases, the J end by 3 bases, with 9 bases between. This CDR3 comprises 13 residues. CDR3 sequence: CASSSGQTDTQYF. CDR3 in DNA: TGTGCCAGCAGCTCAGGGCAGACAGATACGCAGTATTTT. The full variable domain, with the rest looked up from reference TRBV9 and TRBJ2-3, is DSGVTQTPKHLITATGQRVTLRCSPRSGDLSVYWYQQSLDQGLQFLIQYYNGEERAKGNILERFSAQQFPDLHSELNLSSLELGDSALYFCASSSGQTDTQYFGPGTRLTVL.

In this sample, this clone turned up once. V usage is TRBV4-2 and J usage is TRBJ2-7; 8 bases fit TRBD1. Per the germline V gene, CDR1 is LGHNA and CDR2 is YNFKEQ. J lost 6 bases, V lost 1 base, and 8 bases had no gene match. CDR3 length: 15 amino acids. The CDR3, as DNA: TGTGCCAGCAGCCAAGTAGGCCAGGGGGCGGCCGAGCAGTACTTC. The encoded protein is CASSQVGQGAAEQYF.

V is TRBV6-1 and J is TRBJ2-1, with D possibly matching TRBD2 (6 bases). The germline gives CDR1 MNHNS, CDR2 SASEGT. The CDR3 sequence is 14 residues long. Trimming shortened V by 8 bases and J by 2 bases, and 13 bases separated the two germline ends. The CDR3 DNA is TGTGCCAGCGTGAGGGACTCTACCTACAATGAGCAGTTCTTC. Translation: CASVRDSTYNEQFF.